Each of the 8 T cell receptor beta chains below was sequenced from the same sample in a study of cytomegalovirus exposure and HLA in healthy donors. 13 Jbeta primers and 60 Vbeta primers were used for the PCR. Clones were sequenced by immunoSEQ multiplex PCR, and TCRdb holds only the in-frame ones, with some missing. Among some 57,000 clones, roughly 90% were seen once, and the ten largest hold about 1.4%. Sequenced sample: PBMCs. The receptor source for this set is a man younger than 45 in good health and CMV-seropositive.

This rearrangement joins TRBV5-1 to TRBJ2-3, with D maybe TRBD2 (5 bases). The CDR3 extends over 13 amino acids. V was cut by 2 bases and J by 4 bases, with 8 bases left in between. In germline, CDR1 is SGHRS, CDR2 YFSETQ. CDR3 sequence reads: CASSFEAADTQYF. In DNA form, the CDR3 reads TGCGCCAGCAGCTTTGAAGCGGCAGATACGCAGTATTTT.

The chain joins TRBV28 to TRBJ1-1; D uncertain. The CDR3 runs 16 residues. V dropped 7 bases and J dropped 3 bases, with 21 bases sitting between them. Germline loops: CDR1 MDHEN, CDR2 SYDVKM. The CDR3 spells CASIPPPGSAYTEAFF. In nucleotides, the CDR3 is TGTGCCAGCATTCCCCCTCCCGGGTCAGCATACACTGAAGCTTTCTTT.

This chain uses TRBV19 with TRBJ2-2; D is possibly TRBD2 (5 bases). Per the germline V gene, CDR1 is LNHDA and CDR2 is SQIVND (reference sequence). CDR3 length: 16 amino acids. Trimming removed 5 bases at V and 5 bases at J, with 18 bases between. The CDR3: CASSPPRGIYTGELFF. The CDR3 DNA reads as TGTGCCAGTAGTCCCCCTCGAGGGATTTATACCGGGGAGCTGTTTTTT.

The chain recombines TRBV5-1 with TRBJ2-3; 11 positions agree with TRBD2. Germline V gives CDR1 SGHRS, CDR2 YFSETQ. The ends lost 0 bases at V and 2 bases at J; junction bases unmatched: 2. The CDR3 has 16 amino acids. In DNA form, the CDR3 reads TGCGCCAGCAGCTTGGGGACTAGCGGGCTCACAGATACGCAGTATTTT. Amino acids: CASSLGTSGLTDTQYF.

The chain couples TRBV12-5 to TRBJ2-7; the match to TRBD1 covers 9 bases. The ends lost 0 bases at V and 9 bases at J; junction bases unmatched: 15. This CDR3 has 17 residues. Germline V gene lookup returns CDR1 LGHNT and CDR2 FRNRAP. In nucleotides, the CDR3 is TGTGCTAGTGGTTTGGTAATTGACAGGGGGACACCGCATGGGCAGTACTTC. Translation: CASGLVIDRGTPHGQYF.

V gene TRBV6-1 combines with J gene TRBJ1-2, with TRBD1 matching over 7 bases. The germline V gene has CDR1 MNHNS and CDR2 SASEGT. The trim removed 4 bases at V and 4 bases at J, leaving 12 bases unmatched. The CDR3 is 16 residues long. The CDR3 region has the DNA TGTGCCAGCAGTGCCCAGATGACAGGGTCCCTCTATGGCTACACCTTC. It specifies CASSAQMTGSLYGYTF.

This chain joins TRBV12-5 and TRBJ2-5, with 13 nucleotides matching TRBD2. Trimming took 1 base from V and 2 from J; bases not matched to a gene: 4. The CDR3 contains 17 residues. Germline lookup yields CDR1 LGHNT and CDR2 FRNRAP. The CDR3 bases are TGTGCTAGTGGTTTGGGGACTAGCGGGAGAGGGCAAGAGACCCAGTACTTC. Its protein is CASGLGTSGRGQETQYF.

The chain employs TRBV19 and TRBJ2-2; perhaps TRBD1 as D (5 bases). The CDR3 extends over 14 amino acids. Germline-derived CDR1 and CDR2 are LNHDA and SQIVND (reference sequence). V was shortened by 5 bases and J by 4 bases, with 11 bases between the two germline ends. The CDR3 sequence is CASSPRQLTGELFF. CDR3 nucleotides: TGTGCCAGTAGTCCCAGACAGCTCACCGGGGAGCTGTTTTTT.